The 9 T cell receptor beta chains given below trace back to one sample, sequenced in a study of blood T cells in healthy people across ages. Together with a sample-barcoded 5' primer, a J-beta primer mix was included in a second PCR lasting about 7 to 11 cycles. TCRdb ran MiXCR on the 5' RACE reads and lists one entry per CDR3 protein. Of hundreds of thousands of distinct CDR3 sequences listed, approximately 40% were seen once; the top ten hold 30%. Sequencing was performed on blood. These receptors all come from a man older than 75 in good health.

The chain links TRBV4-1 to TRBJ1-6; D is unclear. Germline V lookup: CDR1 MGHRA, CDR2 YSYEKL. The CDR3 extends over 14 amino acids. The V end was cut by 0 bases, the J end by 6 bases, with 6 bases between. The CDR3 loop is CASSQDGGNSPLHF. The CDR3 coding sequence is TGCGCCAGCAGCCAAGATGGAGGTAATTCACCCCTCCACTTT.

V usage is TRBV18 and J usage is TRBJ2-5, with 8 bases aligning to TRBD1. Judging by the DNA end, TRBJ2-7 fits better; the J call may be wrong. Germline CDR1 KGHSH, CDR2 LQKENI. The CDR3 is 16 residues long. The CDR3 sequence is CASSPMDRVGGREQYF. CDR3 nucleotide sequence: TGTGCCAGCTCACCTATGGACAGGGTCGGGGGCCGCGAGCAGTACTTC.

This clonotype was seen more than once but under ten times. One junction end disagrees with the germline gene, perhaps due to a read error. Here the CDR3 DNA reads TGTGCCAGCACCGAAGGACTAGCGGGGTACAGTGAGCAGTTCTTC. This codes for CASTEGLAGYSEQFF. The V and J genes are TRBV6-5 and TRBJ2-1, with 12 bases identical to TRBD2. CDR1 and CDR2 (germline): MNHEY, SVGAGI. CDR3 length: 15 amino acids.

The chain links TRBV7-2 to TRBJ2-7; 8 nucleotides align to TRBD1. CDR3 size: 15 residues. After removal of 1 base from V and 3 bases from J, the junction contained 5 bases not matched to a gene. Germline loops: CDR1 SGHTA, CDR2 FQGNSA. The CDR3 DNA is TGTGCCAGCAGCTTAGAAGGGACAGGCCTCTACGAGCAGTACTTC. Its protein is CASSLEGTGLYEQYF.

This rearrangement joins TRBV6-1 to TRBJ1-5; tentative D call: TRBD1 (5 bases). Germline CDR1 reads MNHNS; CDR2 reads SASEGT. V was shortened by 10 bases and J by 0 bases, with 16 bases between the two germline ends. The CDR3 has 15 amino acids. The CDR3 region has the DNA TGTGCCATTTGGACACGAATGGATAGCAATCAGCCCCAGCATTTT. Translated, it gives CAIWTRMDSNQPQHF.

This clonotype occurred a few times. The CDR3 region has the DNA TGTGCCAGCAGCCGGGACAGGGGTACTGTTAGGACAGATACGCAGTATTTT. This sequence encodes CASSRDRGTVRTDTQYF. This chain links TRBV27 with TRBJ2-3; 10 bases map to TRBD1. This CDR3 has 17 amino acids. V gave up 6 bases and J gave up 3 bases; unmatched junction bases: 12. CDR1 and CDR2 from the germline V gene are MNHEY and SMNVEV (reference sequence).

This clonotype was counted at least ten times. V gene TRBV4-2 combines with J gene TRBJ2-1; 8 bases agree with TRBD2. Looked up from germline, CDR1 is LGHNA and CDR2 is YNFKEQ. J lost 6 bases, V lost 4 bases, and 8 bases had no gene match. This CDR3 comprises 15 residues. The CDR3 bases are TGTGCCAGCAGCCCGGGGACCCGGGGGGGCAATGAGCAGTTCTTC. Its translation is CASSPGTRGGNEQFF.

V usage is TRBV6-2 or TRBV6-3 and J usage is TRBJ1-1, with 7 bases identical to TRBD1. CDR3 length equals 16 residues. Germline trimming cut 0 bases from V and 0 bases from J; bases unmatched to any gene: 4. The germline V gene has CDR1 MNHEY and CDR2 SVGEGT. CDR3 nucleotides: TGTGCCAGCAGTTACTCGACAGGGTTGATGAACACTGAAGCTTTCTTT. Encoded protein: CASSYSTGLMNTEAFF.

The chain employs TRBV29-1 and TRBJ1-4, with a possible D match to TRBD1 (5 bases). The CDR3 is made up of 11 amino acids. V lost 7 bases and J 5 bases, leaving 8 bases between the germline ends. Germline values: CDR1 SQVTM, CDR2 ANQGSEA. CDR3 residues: CSARGNEKLFF. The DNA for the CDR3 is TGCAGCGCCCGGGGGAATGAAAAACTGTTTTTT.